This T cell receptor beta chain was captured in a study of blood T cells in healthy people across ages. Comments on this clonotype: What it binds is unknown. The junction departs from germline at one end; a sequencing error may be responsible.

General study points: Roughly linear declines in TCR beta diversity per million T cells occurred with age.

With a J-beta primer mix and a sample-barcoded 5' primer, a second PCR ran about 6 to 11 cycles. All samples yielded 3 million or more CDR3-containing paired-end reads. TCRdb reprocessed the 5' RACE reads via MiXCR and lists one record per CDR3 protein. Of over 550,000 distinct CDR3 sequences listed, around 31% are singletons. The clonotype originates from a woman over 75 in good health. Sequencing was carried out using blood.

The DNA of the CDR3 is TGTGCCAGCAGCTCCCCTGGCTGGGCATACGAGCAGGACTTC. This sequence encodes CASSSPGWAYEQDF. The chain uses TRBV6-5 and TRBJ2-7, with D uncertain. The CDR3 extends over 14 amino acids. Germline V gene lookup returns CDR1 MNHEY and CDR2 SVGAGI.